This T cell receptor beta chain was recorded in a study of control samples from healthy donors and cancer patients. Using immunoSEQ multiplex PCR, the repertoire was profiled, and TCRdb retains in-frame clones only, with some absent. The sample consists of around 84,000 clones, 91% of them appearing once. Germline V gene sequence: CDR1 SGHRS, CDR2 YFSETQ. The CDR3 contains 12 residues. The V end was cut by 0 bases, the J end by 3 bases, with 4 bases between. The sequence was obtained from a man between 25 and 39 years old in good health. The sequencing sample was made of blood. This chain joins TRBV5-1 and TRBJ2-7; D unresolved. The CDR3 nucleotides are TGCGCCAGCAGCTTGGACAACTACGAGCAGTACTTC. Translation: CASSLDNYEQYF.